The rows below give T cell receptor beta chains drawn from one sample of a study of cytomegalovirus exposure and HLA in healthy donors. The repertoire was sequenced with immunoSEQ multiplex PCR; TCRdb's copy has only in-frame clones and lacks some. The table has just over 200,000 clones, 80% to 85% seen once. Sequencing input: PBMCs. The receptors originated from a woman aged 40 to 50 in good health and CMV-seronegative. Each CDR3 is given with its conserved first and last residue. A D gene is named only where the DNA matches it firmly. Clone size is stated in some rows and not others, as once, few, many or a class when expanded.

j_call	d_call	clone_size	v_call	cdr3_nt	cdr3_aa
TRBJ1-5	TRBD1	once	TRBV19	TGTGCCATGGGCCCCGCCGGGACAGGATTAAGCAATCAGCCCCAGCATTTT	CAMGPAGTGLSNQPQHF
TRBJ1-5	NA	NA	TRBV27	TGTGCCAGCAGTTTAGAGGGTGGACAGCCCCAGCATTTT	CASSLEGGQPQHF
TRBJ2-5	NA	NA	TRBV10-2	TGCGCCAGCAGTGGGTCCGCCGGGACTGGCTCTGGAGAGACCCAGTACTTC	CASSGSAGTGSGETQYF
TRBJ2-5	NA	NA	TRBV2	TGTGCCAGCAGTGGAGTGTGGGAGACCCAGTACTTC	CASSGVWETQYF
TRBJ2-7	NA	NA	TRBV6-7	TGTGCCAGCAGTTACTCGAGATCAACCGAAAGCAGGGTCGTCTTCTCCTACGAGCAGTACTTC	CASSYSRSTESRVVFSYEQYF
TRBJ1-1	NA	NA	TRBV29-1	TGCAGCGCCCTACCGTTGGGGGCTGACACTGAAGCTTTCTTT	CSALPLGADTEAFF
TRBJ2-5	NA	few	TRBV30	TGTGCCTGGAGTTTGGGGCTACAAGAGACCCAGTACTTC	CAWSLGLQETQYF
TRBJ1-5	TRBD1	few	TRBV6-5	TGTGCCAGCAGTTACGGGACAGGCCATCAGCCCCAGCATTTT	CASSYGTGHQPQHF
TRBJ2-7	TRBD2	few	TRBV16	TGTGCCAGCAGCCCGGGACTAGCGAGCTACGAGCAGTACTTC	CASSPGLASYEQYF
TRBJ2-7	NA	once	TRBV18	TGTGCCAGCTCACCATCTACCTACGAGCAGTACTTC	CASSPSTYEQYF
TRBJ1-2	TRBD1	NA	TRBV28	TGTGCCAGCAGTTCCCCGGGACAGGGACCCCAAAACTATGGCTACACCTTC	CASSSPGQGPQNYGYTF
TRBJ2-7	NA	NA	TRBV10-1	TGCGCCAGCAGTCCGGGACATAACTCCTACGAGCAGTACTTC	CASSPGHNSYEQYF
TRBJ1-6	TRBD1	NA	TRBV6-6	TGTGCCAGCAGTCCAGGACAGGGGGCGGATAATTCACCCCTCCACTTT	CASSPGQGADNSPLHF
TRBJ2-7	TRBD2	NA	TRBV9	TGTGCCAGCAGCGCAACTAGCGGACTAACCTACGAGCAGTACTTC	CASSATSGLTYEQYF
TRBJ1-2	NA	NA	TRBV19	TGTGCCAGTAGTATCGGGAAAAATAACTATGGCTACACCTTC	CASSIGKNNYGYTF
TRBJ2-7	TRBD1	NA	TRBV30	TGTGCCTGGAAGGGGACAGGTGACTGGGAGCAGTACTTC	CAWKGTGDWEQYF
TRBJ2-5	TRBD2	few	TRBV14	TGTGCCAGCAGCCAAGCGAGCGGGAGTAGAACCCTCCGTCAGACCCAGTACTTC	CASSQASGSRTLRQTQYF
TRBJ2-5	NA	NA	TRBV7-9	TGTGCCAGCAGCCCGATGGACAGCTTACAAGAGACCCAGTACTTC	CASSPMDSLQETQYF
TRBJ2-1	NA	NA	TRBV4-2	TGTGCCAGCAGCCAGGGGGTGGGGGGGCGCGGATGGGATGAGCAGTTCTTC	CASSQGVGGRGWDEQFF
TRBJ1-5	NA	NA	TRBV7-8	TGTGCCAGCAGCTTAGAGACGGACTATCAGCCCCAGCATTTT	CASSLETDYQPQHF
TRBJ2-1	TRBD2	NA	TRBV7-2	TGTGCCAGCAGCACTGGACTAGCGGGACCCAATGAGCAGTTCTTC	CASSTGLAGPNEQFF
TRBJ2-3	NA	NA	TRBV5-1	TGCGCCAGCAGCTGGACTGGAAGCACAGATACGCAGTATTTT	CASSWTGSTDTQYF
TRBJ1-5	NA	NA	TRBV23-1	TGCGCCAGCAGCCGGGCGGGAGAGGGCTGCAATCAGCCCCAGCATTTT	CASSRAGEGCNQPQHF
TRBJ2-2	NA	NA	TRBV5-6	TGTGCCAGCAGTTATAACACCGGGGAGCTGTTTTTT	CASSYNTGELFF
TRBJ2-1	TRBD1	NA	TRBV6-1	TGTGCCAGCAGTCCGGGACAGGGGGGACGTGAGCAGTTCTTC	CASSPGQGGREQFF
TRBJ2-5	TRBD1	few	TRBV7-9	TGTGCCAGCAGCCAAGGACAGGGGGCAGAGACCCAGTACTTC	CASSQGQGAETQYF
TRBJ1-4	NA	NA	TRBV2	TGTGCCAGCAGACTAAAACAGGCCTCTAATGAAAAACTGTTTTTT	CASRLKQASNEKLFF
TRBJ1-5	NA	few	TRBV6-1	TGTGCCAGCAGTGAAATGCGCGGTCAGCCCCAGCATTTT	CASSEMRGQPQHF
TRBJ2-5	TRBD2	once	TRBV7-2	TGTGCCAGCAGCGTATCGCGGGGACTAGCGGGAGCCTTTGGAGAGACCCAGTACTTC	CASSVSRGLAGAFGETQYF
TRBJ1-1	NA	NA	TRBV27	TGTGCCAGCAGTTTAAGGTGGCAGGCGAACACTGAAGCTTTCTTT	CASSLRWQANTEAFF
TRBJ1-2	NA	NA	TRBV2	TGTGCCAGCAGTGGGGCTTCCTGGGACTATGGCTACACCTTC	CASSGASWDYGYTF
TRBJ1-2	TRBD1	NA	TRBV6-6	TGTGCCAGCAGCGCACCGGACAGGGGAACTAACTACACCTTC	CASSAPDRGTNYTF
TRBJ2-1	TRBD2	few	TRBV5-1	TGCGCCAGCAGTCGACTAGCGGGGAGGGGGGTCAATGAGCAGTTCTTC	CASSRLAGRGVNEQFF
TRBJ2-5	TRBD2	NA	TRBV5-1	TGCGCCAGCAGCTTGGGACTAGCGGGCTCTCGACGAGAGACCCAGTACTTC	CASSLGLAGSRRETQYF
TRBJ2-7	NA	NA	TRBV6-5	TGTGCCAGCAGTTACTCGGGCAGGGGAACCTACGAGCAGTACTTC	CASSYSGRGTYEQYF
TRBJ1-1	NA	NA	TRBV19	TGTGCCAGTAGTTCCTTCGGAGGGGCGCACACTGAAGCTTTCTTT	CASSSFGGAHTEAFF
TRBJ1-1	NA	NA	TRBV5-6	TGTGCCAGCAGCTTGCGGGGTCGTGGAGCTGAAGCTTTCTTT	CASSLRGRGAEAFF
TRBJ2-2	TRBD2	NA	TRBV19	TGTGCCAGTAAACGAGCGGGAGGGAGATCCGGGGAGCTGTTTTTT	CASKRAGGRSGELFF
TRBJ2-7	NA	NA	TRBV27	TGTGCCAGCAGTTGGGGGCGCCCCAGCCCACGGAGCTCCTACGAGCAGTACTTC	CASSWGRPSPRSSYEQYF
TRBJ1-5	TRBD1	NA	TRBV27	TGTGCCAGCAGTTGGACAGGGATGAGAAATCAGCCCCAGCATTTT	CASSWTGMRNQPQHF
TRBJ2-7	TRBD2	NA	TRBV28	TGTGCCAGCAGCCTTAGGGGACTAGTGTCATCCCACGAGCAGTACTTC	CASSLRGLVSSHEQYF
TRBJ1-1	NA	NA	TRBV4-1	TGCGCCAGTAAGGACAGAATGAACACTGAAGCTTTCTTT	CASKDRMNTEAFF
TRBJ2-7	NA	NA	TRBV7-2	TGTGCCAGCAGCACCCGAGGAGGGGAAAGCTCCTACGAGCAGTACTTC	CASSTRGGESSYEQYF
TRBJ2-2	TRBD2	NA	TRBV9	TGTGCCAGCAGCGTAGCGAGTAGCGGGACTAGCACCGGGGAGCTGTTTTTT	CASSVASSGTSTGELFF
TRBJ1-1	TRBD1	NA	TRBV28	TGTGCCAGCACCATTCTAGGGACAGGACTGAACACTGAAGCTTTCTTT	CASTILGTGLNTEAFF
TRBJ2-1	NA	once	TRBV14	TGTGCCAGTAACCGGGACACAGACTACAATGAGCAGTTCTTC	CASNRDTDYNEQFF
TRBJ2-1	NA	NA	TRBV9	TGTGCCAGCAGCAAAGACGGCACAGACAATGAGCAGTTCTTC	CASSKDGTDNEQFF
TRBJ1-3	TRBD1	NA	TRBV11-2	TGTGCCAGCAGCTTACAGGGACAGTTCTCTGGAAACACCATATATTTT	CASSLQGQFSGNTIYF
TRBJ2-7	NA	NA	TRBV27	TGTGCCAGCAGTGTCACGTGGGGCGGCTCCTACGAGCAGTACTTC	CASSVTWGGSYEQYF
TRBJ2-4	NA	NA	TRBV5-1	NA	CASSFGQGKNIQYF
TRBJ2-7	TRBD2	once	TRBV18	TGTGCCAGCTTTAGCGGGAGTGGCTACGAGCAGTACTTC	CASFSGSGYEQYF
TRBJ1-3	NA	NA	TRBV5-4	TGTGCCAGCAGCCTGACAGGAATCTCTGGAAACGCCATATATTTT	CASSLTGISGNAIYF
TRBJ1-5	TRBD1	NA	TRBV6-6	TGTGCCAGCAGTTATGGACAGGGAAGGCAGCCCCAGCATTTT	CASSYGQGRQPQHF
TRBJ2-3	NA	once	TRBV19	TGTGCCAGTAGTATGTGGGCCGTCGCGGATACGCAGTATTTT	CASSMWAVADTQYF
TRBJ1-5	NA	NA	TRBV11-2	TGTGCCAGCAGCTTAGGAGAGAATCAGCCCCAGCATTTT	CASSLGENQPQHF
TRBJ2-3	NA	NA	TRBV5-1	TGCGCCAGCAGCTTGGAAGGAGGAGGCACAGATACGCAGTATTTT	CASSLEGGGTDTQYF
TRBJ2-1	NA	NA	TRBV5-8	TGTGCCAGCAGCTTGGCGTCCGGGAGAACGACCAATGAGCAGTTCTTC	CASSLASGRTTNEQFF